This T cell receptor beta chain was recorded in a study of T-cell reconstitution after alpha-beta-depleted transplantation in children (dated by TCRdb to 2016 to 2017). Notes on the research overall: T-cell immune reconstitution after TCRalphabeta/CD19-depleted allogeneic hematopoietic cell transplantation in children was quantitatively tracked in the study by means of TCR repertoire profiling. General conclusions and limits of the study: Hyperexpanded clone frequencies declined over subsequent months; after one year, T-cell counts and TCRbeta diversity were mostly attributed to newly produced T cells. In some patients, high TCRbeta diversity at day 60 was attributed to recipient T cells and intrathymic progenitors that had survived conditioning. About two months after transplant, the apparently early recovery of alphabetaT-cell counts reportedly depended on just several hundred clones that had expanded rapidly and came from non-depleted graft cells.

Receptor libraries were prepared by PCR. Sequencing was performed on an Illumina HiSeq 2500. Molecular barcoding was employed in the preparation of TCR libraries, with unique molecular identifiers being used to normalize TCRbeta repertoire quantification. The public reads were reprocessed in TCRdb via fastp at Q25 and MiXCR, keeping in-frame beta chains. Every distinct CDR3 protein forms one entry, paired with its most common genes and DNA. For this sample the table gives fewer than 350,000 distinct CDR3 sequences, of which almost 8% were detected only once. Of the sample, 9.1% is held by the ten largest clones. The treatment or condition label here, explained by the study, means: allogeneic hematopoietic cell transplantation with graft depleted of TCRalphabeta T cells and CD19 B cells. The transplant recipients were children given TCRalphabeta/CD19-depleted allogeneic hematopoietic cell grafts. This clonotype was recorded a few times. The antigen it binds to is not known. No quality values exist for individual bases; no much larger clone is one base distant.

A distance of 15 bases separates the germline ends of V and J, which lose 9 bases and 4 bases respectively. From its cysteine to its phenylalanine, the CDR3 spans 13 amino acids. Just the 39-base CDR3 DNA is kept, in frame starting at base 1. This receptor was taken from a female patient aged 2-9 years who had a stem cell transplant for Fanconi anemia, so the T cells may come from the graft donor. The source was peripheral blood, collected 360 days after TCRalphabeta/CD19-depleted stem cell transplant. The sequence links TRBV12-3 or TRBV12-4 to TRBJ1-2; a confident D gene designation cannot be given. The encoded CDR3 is CASTQTAPYGYTF. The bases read TGTGCCAGTACCCAGACTGCGCCCTATGGCTACACCTTC.